This TCR beta chain was profiled in a study of T cells in Graves' hyperthyroidism and ophthalmopathy. Amplified TCR beta CDR3 regions derived from RNA transcripts. With the HTBI primer set, the TCR CDR3 went through a first round of RT-PCR. TCRdb passed the multiplex PCR reads through MiXCR, listing each CDR3 protein once. The table has around 200,000 distinct CDR3 sequences, over 15% seen once. The V gene's germline CDR1 is LGHNA and CDR2 YNFKEQ. The V end was cut by 3 bases, the J end by 11 bases, with 16 bases between. This CDR3 comprises 13 residues. At least ten counts were recorded for this clonotype. Criteria for exclusion of patients were uncontrolled infection, other autoimmune disease, pregnancy or lactation. Diagnosis rested on symptoms, serum thyroxine and TRAb, thyroid ultrasound, and orbital computed tomography.

Material for sequencing was blood. The TCR comes from a woman aged 45-60 years with Graves' hyperthyroidism. This chain links TRBV4-2 with TRBJ1-1; no clear D. The CDR3 loop is CASSHPAEGRAFF. As DNA, the CDR3 is TGTGCCAGCAGCCACCCTGCGGAGGGTCGGGCTTTCTTT.